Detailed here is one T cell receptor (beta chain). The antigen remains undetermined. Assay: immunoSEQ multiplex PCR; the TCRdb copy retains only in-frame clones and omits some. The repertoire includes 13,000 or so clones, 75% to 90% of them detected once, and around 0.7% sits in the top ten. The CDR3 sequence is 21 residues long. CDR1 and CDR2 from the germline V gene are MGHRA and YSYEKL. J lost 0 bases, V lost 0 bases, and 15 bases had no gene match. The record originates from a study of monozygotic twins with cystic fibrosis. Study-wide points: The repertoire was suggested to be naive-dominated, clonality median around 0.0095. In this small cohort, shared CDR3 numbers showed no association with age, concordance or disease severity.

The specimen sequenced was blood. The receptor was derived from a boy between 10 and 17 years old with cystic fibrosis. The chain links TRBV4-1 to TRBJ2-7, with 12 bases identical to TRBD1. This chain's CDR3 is CASSQDQFWDRGPRGSYEQYF. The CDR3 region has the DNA TGCGCCAGCAGCCAAGATCAATTTTGGGACAGGGGGCCTAGGGGCTCCTACGAGCAGTACTTC.